The 14 T cell receptor beta chains reported below all come from one sample, sequenced in a study of cytomegalovirus exposure and HLA in healthy donors (dated by TCRdb to the late 2010s). Library preparation used the immunoSEQ multiplex PCR assay. A mixture of 60 forward primers for TCR Vbeta segments and 13 reverse primers for TCR Jbeta segments was used in the multiplex PCR. The clones in this table, taken by TCRdb from immuneACCESS, are in-frame only. Not every clone is retained; where verified, under half of the shortfall comes from an unresolved V gene, and the cause of the rest is unknown. The sample table holds 150,000 to 200,000 clones, of which 77% were seen once. Roughly 3% of the sample goes to the ten largest clones. Sequencing was performed on PBMCs. All receptors come from a female donor in good health and CMV-seronegative.

This clone appeared once. J is TRBJ1-2 and V is TRBV15; D perhaps matches TRBD1 (5 bases). Germline V lookup: CDR1 LNHNV, CDR2 YYDKDF (reference sequence). The ends were cut back, 2 bases at V and 5 bases at J, with 12 bases in the middle. This CDR3 spans 14 amino acids. The CDR3 sequence: CATSRSDIAYGYTF. The CDR3 nucleotides read TGTGCCACCAGCAGATCGGACATAGCATATGGCTACACCTTC.

The rearrangement links TRBV21-1 to TRBJ2-2; TRBD2 is taken as the D call from the table, unchecked against the DNA. TRBV21-1 is termed a pseudogene. This CDR3 is 17 amino acids long. The CDR3 sequence is CASSRNWTSKPTGELFF. The DNA for the CDR3 is TGTGCCAGCAGCAGGAACTGGACTAGCAAACCCACCGGGGAGCTGTTTTTT.

The chain recombines TRBV6-4 with TRBJ2-1; 10 nucleotides match TRBD2. Germline V CDR1 and CDR2: MRHNA, SNTAGT. Losses at the gene ends were 6 bases for V and 9 bases for J; bases not matched to a gene: 14. The CDR3 runs 16 residues. In DNA, the CDR3 is TGTGCCAGCAGCCGCGATAATAGCGGGGGGCGGGGTGAGCAGTTCTTC. Its translation is CASSRDNSGGRGEQFF.

This chain connects TRBV5-4 to TRBJ2-7; 8 positions agree with TRBD1. CDR3 size: 15 residues. The germline CDR1 and CDR2 sequences are SGHNT and YYREEE (reference sequence). J lost 0 bases, V lost 2 bases, and 4 bases had no gene match. CDR3 DNA sequence: TGTGCCAGCAGCTTTGAGACAGGGGTCTCCTACGAGCAGTACTTC. Its protein product is CASSFETGVSYEQYF.

This clone has a handful of counts. The V call is TRBV5-4, the J call TRBJ2-7; D might be TRBD1 (7 bases). V lost 4 bases, J lost 5 bases, and 16 bases lay in between. The CDR3 has 14 residues. From germline, CDR1 is SGHNT and CDR2 YYREEE (reference sequence). As DNA, the CDR3 is TGTGCCAGCAGCGACAGGGTCCGGGGGAACGAGCAGTACTTC. Translated, it gives CASSDRVRGNEQYF.

V is TRBV5-4 and J is TRBJ2-5, with 10 bases aligning to TRBD2. With 4 bases clipped from V and 5 bases from J, the junction kept 8 bases outside the gene matches. The germline V gene has CDR1 SGHNT and CDR2 YYREEE (reference sequence). The CDR3 sequence is 15 residues long. This CDR3 is CASSPGLANRETQYF. The CDR3 DNA follows: TGTGCCAGCAGCCCGGGACTAGCGAATCGGGAGACCCAGTACTTC. The full variable domain, its missing parts supplied by reference TRBV5-4 and TRBJ2-5, is ETGVTQSPTHLIKTRGQQVTLRCSSQSGHNTVSWYQQALGQGPQFIFQYYREEENGRGNFPPRFSGLQFPNYSSELNVNALELDDSALYLCASSPGLANRETQYFGPGTRLLVL.

The V call is TRBV5-4, the J call TRBJ1-4; 9 positions match TRBD1. Germline V gives CDR1 SGHNT, CDR2 YYREEE (reference sequence). CDR3 length: 17 residues. V trimming: 4 bases; J trimming: 7 bases; junction bases outside the gene matches: 14. CDR3 in amino acids: CASSLGWGQGGIEKLFF. In DNA form, the CDR3 reads TGTGCCAGCAGCCTTGGATGGGGACAGGGAGGAATTGAAAAACTGTTTTTT.

J is TRBJ1-1 and V is TRBV29-1, with TRBD1 matching 8 bases. Per the germline V gene, CDR1 is SQVTM and CDR2 is ANQGSEA. The CDR3 totals 13 residues. The V segment lost 7 bases and the J segment 4 bases; nucleotides outside the gene matches: 8. CDR3 sequence reads: CSGRDRQGTEAFF. The CDR3 nucleotides are TGCAGCGGAAGGGACAGGCAAGGCACTGAAGCTTTCTTT. The full variable domain, rest sourced from reference TRBV29-1 and TRBJ1-1, is SAVISQKPSRDICQRGTSLTIQCQVDSQVTMMFWYRQQPGQSLTLIATANQGSEATYESGFVIDKFPISRPNLTFSTLTVSNMSPEDSSIYLCSGRDRQGTEAFFGQGTRLTVV.

The rearrangement uses TRBV5-1 and TRBJ1-5, with D perhaps matching TRBD1 (6 bases). The CDR3 runs 16 residues. V was clipped by 4 bases and J by 3 bases, with 17 bases between them. Germline V gene sequence: CDR1 SGHRS, CDR2 YFSETQ. The CDR3 sequence: CASSPGEGGLNQPQHF. DNA of the CDR3: TGCGCCAGCAGCCCGGGGGAGGGGGGGCTCAATCAGCCCCAGCATTTT.

This clone appeared a single time. The chain joins TRBV12-2 to TRBJ2-7; the listed D gene, TRBD2, was not tested against the DNA. TRBV12-2 is described as a pseudogene. The CDR3 totals 15 residues. CDR3 bases: TGTGCAAGTCGCTTATTTGTCGGGTCCGCCTACGAGCAGTACTTC. This encodes CASRLFVGSAYEQYF.

V and J are TRBV9 and TRBJ2-7; 10 bases align to TRBD2. Germline lookup yields CDR1 SGDLS and CDR2 YYNGEE. This CDR3 is built from 15 residues. V lost 2 bases to trimming and J lost 0 bases; unmatched junction nucleotides: 2. As DNA, the CDR3 is TGTGCCAGCAGCGTTTCTAGCGGGAGCTCCTACGAGCAGTACTTC. It specifies CASSVSSGSSYEQYF. Based on the CDR3 plus reference TRBV9 and TRBJ2-7, the full variable domain is DSGVTQTPKHLITATGQRVTLRCSPRSGDLSVYWYQQSLDQGLQFLIQYYNGEERAKGNILERFSAQQFPDLHSELNLSSLELGDSALYFCASSVSSGSSYEQYFGPGTRLTVT.

The V call is TRBV6-1, the J call TRBJ2-1, with D possibly matching TRBD1 (5 bases). Trimming removed 10 bases from V and 3 bases from J, with 16 bases in between. Germline loops: CDR1 MNHNS, CDR2 SASEGT. The CDR3 is 14 residues long. The CDR3 region is CAIALATDYNEQFF. The CDR3 coding sequence is TGTGCCATAGCACTTGCGACAGACTACAATGAGCAGTTCTTC.

This sequence joins TRBV10-3 and TRBJ2-3; 7 bases agree with TRBD1. J lost 4 bases, V lost 3 bases, and 4 bases had no gene match. Germline values: CDR1 ENHRY, CDR2 SYGVKD. This CDR3 spans 14 amino acids. The CDR3 sequence is CAISETGDPDTQYF. The CDR3 coding sequence is TGTGCCATCAGTGAAACAGGGGACCCAGATACGCAGTATTTT.

The chain combines TRBV27 with TRBJ2-2; tentatively, D is TRBD1 (6 bases). CDR1 is MNHEY, CDR2 SMNVEV, per germline (reference sequence). V lost 10 bases and J 6 bases, leaving 18 bases between the germline ends. The CDR3 totals 14 residues. The DNA for the CDR3 is TGTGCCATTTCGGCGGACAGCCTTGCCGGGGAGCTGTTTTTT. It translates to CAISADSLAGELFF.